This T cell receptor beta chain was recorded in a study of shared clonotypes between healthy human individuals. On this clone itself: Its antigen is unknown.

The V and J ends lost 3 bases and 0 bases respectively, with 11 bases between them. Looked up from germline, CDR1 is SEHNR and CDR2 is FQNEAQ (reference sequence). The CDR3 loop spans 16 amino acids. General observations from the study: It was the few donors that limited the genetic and exposure-history diversity represented.

The authors distributed each subset's genomic DNA evenly over several immunoSEQ plates. Per the original methods: ImmunoSEQ sequences covered only the junction and lacked quality scores; filtering therefore differed. Clones were sequenced by immunoSEQ multiplex PCR, and TCRdb holds only the in-frame ones, with some missing. For V, J and clone size, that table is used; D and trimming come from the DNA. The table shows around 2.1 million clones, with 90% to 96% occurring only once. J is TRBJ2-2 and V is TRBV7-9; D is possibly TRBD1 (5 bases). Sample: naive CD4+ T cells sorted from blood. Subset here: CD45RA+ positively selected. The receptor was isolated from a man between 18 and 29 years old in good health. The CDR3 loop is CASSFGRAPNTGELFF. The CDR3 nucleotides are TGTGCCAGCAGCTTTGGCAGGGCTCCGAACACCGGGGAGCTGTTTTTT.